The clone carrying this T cell receptor (beta chain) appeared many times. Its antigen is as yet unknown. These data belong to a study of breast tumors, draining lymph nodes, adjacent tissues. Findings and caveats of the study: Compared with basal-like, luminal-like tumors shared significantly more repertoire with nontumor tissue. The lymph node origin of tumor T cells was framed as consistent with a hypothesis, not demonstrated. Tumors had less TCR diversity than lymph nodes, more than nontumor tissue.

Breast cancer patients provided tissue from their axillary draining lymph nodes. From the multiplex PCR reads, TCRdb called clonotypes with MiXCR, one entry per CDR3 protein. The table includes roughly 100,000 distinct CDR3 sequences, roughly 33% detected once. The sequenced material came from axillary lymph node tissue. This TCR derives from a female donor with breast cancer. Some clones in this sample may be carry-over from other donors' samples.

CDR3 sequence: CSARGPLGTEGYTF. CDR3 nucleotides: TGCAGTGCTAGAGGCCCCCTCGGGACAGAAGGCTACACCTTC. The genes are TRBV20-1 and TRBJ1-2, with 7 bases identical to TRBD1. The germline gives CDR1 DFQATT, CDR2 SNEGSKA (reference sequence). The length of the CDR3 is 14 residues. V trimming: 1 base; J trimming: 8 bases; junction bases outside the gene matches: 10.